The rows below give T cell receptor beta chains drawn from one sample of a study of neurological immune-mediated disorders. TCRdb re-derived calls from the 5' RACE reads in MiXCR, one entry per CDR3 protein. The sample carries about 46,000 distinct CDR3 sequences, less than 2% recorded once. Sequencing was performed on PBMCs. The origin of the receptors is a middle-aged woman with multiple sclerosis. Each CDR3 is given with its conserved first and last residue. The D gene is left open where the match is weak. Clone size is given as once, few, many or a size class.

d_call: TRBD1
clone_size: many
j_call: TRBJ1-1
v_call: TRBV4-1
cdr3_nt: TGCGCCAGCAGCCAAGATCAGGGGACAGGGGCTCACACTGAAGCTTTCTTT
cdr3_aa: CASSQDQGTGAHTEAFF

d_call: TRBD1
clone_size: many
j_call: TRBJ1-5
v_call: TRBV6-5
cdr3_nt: TGTGCCAGCAGGAGGACAGGGAGCAATCAGCCCCAGCATTTT
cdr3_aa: CASRRTGSNQPQHF

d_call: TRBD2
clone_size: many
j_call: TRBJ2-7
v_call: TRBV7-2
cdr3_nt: TGTGCCAGCAGCTCTCGCAGCGGGGGGCCTGGTTACGAGCAGTACTTC
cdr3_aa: CASSSRSGGPGYEQYF

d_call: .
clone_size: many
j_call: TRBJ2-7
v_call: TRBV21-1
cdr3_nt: TGTGCCAGCAGCACCCCAGGGCTCGAGCAGTACTTC
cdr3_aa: CASSTPGLEQYF

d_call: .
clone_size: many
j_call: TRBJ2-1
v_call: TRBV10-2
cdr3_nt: TGCGCCAGCAGTGAAATTCCCCATGAGCAGTTCTTC
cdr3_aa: CASSEIPHEQFF

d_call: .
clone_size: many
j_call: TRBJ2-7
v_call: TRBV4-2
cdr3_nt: TGTGCCAGCAGCCAAGAACGGGTGTCCTACGAGCAGTACTTC
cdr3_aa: CASSQERVSYEQYF

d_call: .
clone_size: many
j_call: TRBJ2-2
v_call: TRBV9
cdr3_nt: TGTGCCAGCAACCTAAACACCGGGGAGCTGTTTTTT
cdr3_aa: CASNLNTGELFF

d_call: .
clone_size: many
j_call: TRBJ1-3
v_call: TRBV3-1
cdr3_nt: TGTGCCAGCAGCCATGGGACTACGGGAAACACCATATATTTT
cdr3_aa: CASSHGTTGNTIYF

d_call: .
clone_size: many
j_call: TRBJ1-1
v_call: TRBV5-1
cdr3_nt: TGCGCCAGCAGCTCGATGGAGGGATACACTGAAGCTTTCTTT
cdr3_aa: CASSSMEGYTEAFF

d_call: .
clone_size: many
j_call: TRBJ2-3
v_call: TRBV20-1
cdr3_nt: TGCAGTGCCCGAGAGTACGGGGGTAGCACAGATACGCAGTATTTT
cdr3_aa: CSAREYGGSTDTQYF

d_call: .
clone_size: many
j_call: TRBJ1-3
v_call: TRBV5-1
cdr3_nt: TGCGCCAGCAGCTCCTTGTCTGGAAACACCATATATTTT
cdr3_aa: CASSSLSGNTIYF

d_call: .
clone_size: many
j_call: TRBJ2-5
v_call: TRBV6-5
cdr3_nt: TGTGCCACCAGCAGGGGTGGAGAGACCCAGTACTTC
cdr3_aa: CATSRGGETQYF

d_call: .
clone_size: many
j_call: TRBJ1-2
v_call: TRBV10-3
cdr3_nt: TGTGCCATCATGGGCATAGACTATGGCTACACCTTC
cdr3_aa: CAIMGIDYGYTF

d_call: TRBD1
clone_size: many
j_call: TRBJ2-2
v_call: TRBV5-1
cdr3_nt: TGCGCCAGCAGCTTGGGACAGGGACCCTCCGGGGAGCTGTTTTTT
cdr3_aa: CASSLGQGPSGELFF

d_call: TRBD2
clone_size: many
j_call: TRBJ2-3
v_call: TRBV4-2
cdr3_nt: TGTGCCAGCAGCCAAGATGAAAGCGGGGCTTTCCGCACAGATACGCAGTATTTT
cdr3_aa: CASSQDESGAFRTDTQYF

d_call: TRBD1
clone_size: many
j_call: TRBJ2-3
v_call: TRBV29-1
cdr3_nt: TGCAGCGTTGCCGGACAGGGCTTGGGAGATACGCAGTATTTT
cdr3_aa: CSVAGQGLGDTQYF

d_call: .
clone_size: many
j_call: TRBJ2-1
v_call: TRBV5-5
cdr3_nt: TGTGCCAGCAGCAGACAGTGGAGCTACAATGAGCAGTTCTTC
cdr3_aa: CASSRQWSYNEQFF

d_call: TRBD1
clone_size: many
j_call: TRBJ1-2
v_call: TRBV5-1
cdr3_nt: TGCGCCAGCAGCTTGGCCTCGACAGGGGGCGGCTACACCTTC
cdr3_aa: CASSLASTGGGYTF

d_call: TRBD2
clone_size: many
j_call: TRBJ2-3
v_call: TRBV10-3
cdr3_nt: TGTGCCATCAGTGAAAGCGGGGGCACAGATACGCAGTATTTT
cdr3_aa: CAISESGGTDTQYF

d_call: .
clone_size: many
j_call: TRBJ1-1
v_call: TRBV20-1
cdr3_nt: TGCAGTGCTAGTTCAGGGGCAAGACTGAACACTGAAGCTTTCTTT
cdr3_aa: CSASSGARLNTEAFF